These 17 T cell receptor beta chains came from one sample sequenced in a study of T cell repertoires in cytomegalovirus infection. TCRdb ran MiXCR on the reads and lists one entry per CDR3 protein. The table lists about 230,000 distinct CDR3 sequences, 22% of them singletons. Sequencing was carried out using CD8+ T cells from PBMCs. Receptor source: a human donor in good health (CMV status not recorded). Some clones in this sample may be carry-over from other donors' samples.

This clonotype was found once. This chain links TRBV29-1 with TRBJ2-1; 9 positions match TRBD2. The CDR3 consists of 14 residues. J was trimmed by 9 bases and V by 7 bases; bases with no gene match: 13. CDR1 SQVTM and CDR2 ANQGSEA come from the germline V gene. The CDR3 spells CSARLAGFTGEQFF. CDR3 DNA: TGCAGCGCCCGCCTAGCGGGGTTCACGGGTGAGCAGTTCTTC.

This clonotype was observed once. The rearrangement links TRBV28 to TRBJ2-3, with D possibly matching TRBD1 (5 bases). V dropped 5 bases and J dropped 0 bases, with 12 bases sitting between them. The V gene's germline CDR1 is MDHEN and CDR2 SYDVKM. This CDR3 comprises 15 residues. CDR3 bases: TGTGCCAGCAGTCACCCGAAGGGGAGCACAGATACGCAGTATTTT. The encoded protein is CASSHPKGSTDTQYF. Full variable domain (outside the CDR3, taken from reference TRBV28 and TRBJ2-3): DVKVTQSSRYLVKRTGEKVFLECVQDMDHENMFWYRQDPGLGLRLIYFSYDVKMKEKGDIPEGYSVSREKKERFSLILESASTNQTSMYLCASSHPKGSTDTQYFGPGTRLTVL.

V usage is TRBV6-5 and J usage is TRBJ2-7; 9 bases agree with TRBD2. The CDR3 sequence is 18 residues long. Germline V gene lookup returns CDR1 MNHEY and CDR2 SVGAGI. V gave up 4 bases and J gave up 4 bases; unmatched junction bases: 17. This CDR3 is CASSSAILVRGGKYEQYF. The CDR3 nucleotides are TGTGCCAGCAGTTCCGCAATTCTAGTGCGGGGGGGCAAGTACGAGCAGTACTTC.

Remarks on this clonotype: A junction boundary mismatches the germline segment, possibly from a read error. The chain has TRBV7-6 and TRBJ1-2; 7 nucleotides align to TRBD1. CDR3 length equals 15 residues. Germline CDR1 is SGHVS and CDR2 is FNYEAQ. The CDR3 DNA reads TGTACCAGCAGCCTCGGACTACAGGGGAACTATGGCTACACCTTC. Translated: CTSSLGLQGNYGYTF. Full variable domain (outside the CDR3, taken from reference TRBV7-6 and TRBJ1-2): GAGVSQSPRYKVTKRGQDVALRCDPISGHVSLYWYRQALGQGPEFLTYFNYEAQQDKSGLPNDRFSAERPEGSISTLTIQRTEQRDSAMYRCTSSLGLQGNYGYTFGSGTRLTVV.

This clonotype was seen a few times. V gene TRBV7-9 combines with J gene TRBJ1-5; D unclear. From germline, CDR1 is SEHNR and CDR2 FQNEAQ (reference sequence). This CDR3 is 12 amino acids long. V shed 2 bases and J shed 9 bases, with 8 bases lying between them. CDR3 nucleotide sequence: TGTGCCAGCAGCTTACCCGAAAGGCCCCAGCATTTT. Translation gives CASSLPERPQHF.

The chain employs TRBV5-1 and TRBJ1-4; TRBD1 agrees at 8 bases. In germline, CDR1 is SGHRS, CDR2 YFSETQ. The CDR3 spans 15 residues. The ends lost 4 bases at V and 5 bases at J; junction bases unmatched: 7. CDR3 coding DNA: TGCGCCAGCAGCACGGACAGGGCCCTGAATGAAAAACTGTTTTTT. Translation gives CASSTDRALNEKLFF.

The rearrangement joins TRBV12-3 or TRBV12-4 to TRBJ2-7; D gene unclear. The CDR3 totals 12 residues. Trimming cost V 2 bases and J 5 bases, with 7 bases left between them. This CDR3 is CASSLIRDEQYF. The CDR3 DNA follows: TGTGCCAGCAGTTTAATTCGGGACGAGCAGTACTTC.

The genes are TRBV7-2 and TRBJ2-7; D is unresolved. Trimming removed 2 bases at V and 6 bases at J, with 11 bases between. CDR3 length: 13 amino acids. Germline loops: CDR1 SGHTA, CDR2 FQGNSA. The CDR3 DNA reads TGTGCCAGCAGCTTAACGGGCAGAGCCGAGCAGTACTTC. This translates into CASSLTGRAEQYF.

The chain carries TRBV28 and TRBJ2-1, with D unclear. The CDR3 is 15 amino acids. With 1 base removed from V and 3 bases from J, the gap between germline ends came to 10 bases. Germline CDR1 is MDHEN and CDR2 is SYDVKM. CDR3 bases: TGTGCCAGCAGTTTATTAGATCACAGCTACAATGAGCAGTTCTTC. Translated, it gives CASSLLDHSYNEQFF.

The CDR3, as DNA: TGCGCCAGCAGCCAAGAGGAGTTGGGCTCCTACGAGCAGTACTTC. It encodes CASSQEELGSYEQYF. This chain uses TRBV4-1 with TRBJ2-7; D unclear. CDR3 length: 15 residues. Per germline, CDR1 MGHRA and CDR2 YSYEKL. V lost 0 bases, J lost 0 bases, and 9 bases lay in between.

The sample holds many counts of this clonotype. J is TRBJ2-5 and V is TRBV2; no reliable D call. This CDR3 has 14 residues. Trimming shortened V by 3 bases and J by 3 bases, and 11 bases separated the two germline ends. Germline V CDR1 and CDR2: SNHLY, FYNNEI. CDR3 nucleotides: TGTGCCAGCAGTGATTCTCAAGCTGAAGAGACCCAGTACTTC. Amino acid sequence: CASSDSQAEETQYF.

This clonotype came up a few times. The chain uses TRBV29-1 and TRBJ2-3, with D perhaps TRBD1 or TRBD2 (5 bases each). The V and J ends lost 5 bases and 2 bases respectively, with 11 bases between them. The germline gives CDR1 SQVTM, CDR2 ANQGSEA. The CDR3 spans 13 residues. For the CDR3, the DNA is TGCAGCGTTCACGGGGCGATCACAGATACGCAGTATTTT. It specifies CSVHGAITDTQYF.

The chain couples TRBV29-1 to TRBJ2-7; D remains ambiguous. The length of the CDR3 is 13 residues. The ends were cut back, 0 bases at V and 0 bases at J, with 6 bases in the middle. From germline, CDR1 is SQVTM and CDR2 ANQGSEA. CDR3 DNA: TGCAGCGTTGAAGATACGGTCTCCTACGAGCAGTACTTC. Translated, it gives CSVEDTVSYEQYF.

This clonotype was detected many times. The chain uses TRBV7-2 and TRBJ2-7, with D unresolved. Germline CDR1 is SGHTA and CDR2 is FQGNSA. V shed 1 base and J shed 2 bases, with 15 bases lying between them. There are 16 residues in the CDR3. For the CDR3, the DNA is TGTGCCAGCAGCTTAGTGGGCAGAAATCCCACCTACGAGCAGTACTTC. Encoded protein: CASSLVGRNPTYEQYF.

The rearrangement joins TRBV7-9 to TRBJ1-1; D gene unclear. Germline CDR1 and CDR2: SEHNR and FQNEAQ (reference sequence). This CDR3 has 12 residues. V lost 5 bases to trimming and J lost 11 bases, with 15 bases between them. Here the CDR3 DNA reads TGTGCCAGCAGCCCCGACGGGTACACGGCTTTCTTT. As protein: CASSPDGYTAFF.

The rearrangement links TRBV9 to TRBJ1-3, with a tentative D call TRBD1 (6 bases). Trimming left V 3 bases short and J 0 bases short, with 13 bases between. Germline V gives CDR1 SGDLS, CDR2 YYNGEE. The CDR3 runs 16 residues. This CDR3 reads CASSAAGQLSGNTIYF. As DNA, the CDR3 is TGTGCCAGCAGCGCCGCAGGACAGCTCTCTGGAAACACCATATATTTT. Supplemented by reference TRBV9 and TRBJ1-3, the full variable domain reads DSGVTQTPKHLITATGQRVTLRCSPRSGDLSVYWYQQSLDQGLQFLIQYYNGEERAKGNILERFSAQQFPDLHSELNLSSLELGDSALYFCASSAAGQLSGNTIYFGEGSWLTVV.

The gene calls are TRBV7-2 and TRBJ2-3; D perhaps matches TRBD1 (6 bases). Germline-derived CDR1 and CDR2 are SGHTA and FQGNSA. Trimming pared 6 bases from V and 3 bases from J, leaving 16 bases between. The CDR3 length is 15 residues. In DNA form, the CDR3 reads TGTGCCAGCAGTCTTAGGGGGTTTTCGACAGATACGCAGTATTTT. It codes for CASSLRGFSTDTQYF.